The 3 T cell receptor beta chains reported below all come from one sample, sequenced in a study of T cells in Graves' hyperthyroidism and ophthalmopathy. It was RNA transcripts that yielded the amplified TCR beta CDR3 regions. First-round RT-PCR with HTBI primers amplified the TCR CDR3 region. MiXCR was run by TCRdb on the multiplex PCR reads, yielding one entry per CDR3 protein. The table shows hundreds of thousands of distinct CDR3 sequences, with roughly 14% occurring only once. Sequenced material: blood. Receptor source: a man between 18 and 35 years old with Graves' ophthalmopathy.

This clonotype was recorded at least ten times. The chain is built from TRBV12-3 or TRBV12-4 and TRBJ2-3; a possible D gene is TRBD1 (5 bases). The CDR3 runs to 14 residues. Trimming took 5 bases from V and 1 from J, leaving 10 bases between them. CDR3 bases: TGTGCCAGCAGTCCCAGGGTGGGCACAGATACGCAGTATTTT. Protein product: CASSPRVGTDTQYF.

This clonotype was found a few times. The chain is built from TRBV27 and TRBJ2-7; 10 nucleotides agree with TRBD1. The ends lost 4 bases at V and 4 bases at J; junction bases unmatched: 7. CDR1 MNHEY and CDR2 SMNVEV come from the germline V gene (reference sequence). CDR3 length equals 15 residues. The CDR3 region has the DNA TGTGCCAGCAGTTCAGCCGGGACAGGGGTTTACGAGCAGTACTTC. Amino acid sequence: CASSSAGTGVYEQYF.

This clonotype was observed a few times. Sequence at one end of the junction differs from germline and may be a read error. This chain uses TRBV24-1 with TRBJ1-5, with TRBD1 identical over 7 bases. The V gene's germline CDR1 is KGHDR and CDR2 SFDVKD. This CDR3 has 14 amino acids. CDR3 sequence: CAISDDRVGQPQHF. The CDR3 nucleotides are TGTGCCATCAGTGATGACAGGGTCGGACAGCCCCAGCATTTT.